Here is one TCR beta chain with its context. This clonotype has only a few counts. This clone's antigen is unknown. No much larger clone is present one base from it, and per-base qualities are unavailable. These data are taken from a study of T-cell memory formation after mild COVID-19 (TCRdb year 2021). At the level of the whole study: TCR sequence clusters from the two donors were largely donor specific. T-cell clones expanding and contracting after mild COVID-19 in a couple of donors were tracked by longitudinal TCRalpha and TCRbeta repertoire sequencing. Two young, previously healthy adult volunteers made up the cohort, one male and one female.

Ficoll-Paque density gradient centrifugation was used to isolate PBMCs. Sequencer: Illumina NovaSeq 6000. cDNA libraries for TCRalpha and TCRbeta were prepared by 5'RACE using constant-segment primers, with sample barcodes and unique molecular identifiers added. Trizol reagent was used to extract RNA from every sample. Library amplification was performed in two PCR steps, and a second sample barcode and Illumina TruSeq adapters were introduced in the second step. The libraries were sequenced on an Illumina NovaSeq using 2 x 150 bp paired-end reads. The original methods were these. With migec v1.2.7, reads were demultiplexed and then collapsed into UMI-guided consensus sequences. Using mixcr v2.1.11, the UMI consensuses were aligned to TRA and TRB V and J templates and assembled into clonotypes. Clonotypes were classified as expanded or contracted when called significant by both edgeR and NoisET, with noise models trained on biological replicates. edgeR calls used a false discovery rate-adjusted p below 0.01 and a log2 fold-change threshold of 1. PCA with hierarchical clustering of max-normalized trajectories of the 1000 most abundant clonotypes was used as exploratory dynamics analysis. Separately sequenced CD4+ and CD8+ repertoires were used to assign a CD4 or CD8 phenotype to each responding clone. TCRdb took the public reads, trimmed them with fastp at Q25, ran MiXCR for clone calling and kept in-frame beta chains. Records with the same CDR3 protein are collapsed into one entry carrying the most frequent genes and DNA. V and J calls and clone size were set by TCRdb, not the authors. The sample data list under 350,000 distinct CDR3 sequences, and about 17% of these were observed just once. The leading ten clones occupy more than 20% of the sample.

The germline V gene (reference sequence) specifies LGHDT as CDR1 and YNNKEL as CDR2. V was cut back by 4 bases and J by 0 bases, leaving a gap of 16 bases between them. From the cysteine up to the phenylalanine, the CDR3 has a length of 18 residues. Kept here is only the CDR3 DNA, which spans 54 bases and is read in frame from base 1. Overall results and qualifications from the work: SARS-CoV-2 specificity of the second-wave clones peaking on day 37 was not confirmed. The study covered only two mild cases, and larger cohorts including severe cases with pre-infection samples were considered necessary. Contracting CD4+ clones were located mainly in the CM and EM memory subsets, whereas CD8+ clones were found to be enriched in EMRA. Some responding clones were found in pre-infection memory, which suggests that pre-existing cross-reactive memory T cells took part in the SARS-CoV-2 response. From day 15 to 85, contracting clones showed balanced CD4/CD8 phenotypes, whereas a second wave of clones that expanded from day 15 to 37 leaned towards CD4+.

The TCR originated in a man between 18 and 29 years old who had mild COVID-19 (a few samples of this study predate the infection). The sample titles of this study are shuffled in the database, so cell type and time point are left out; the donor was told from shared clones. The sequencing sample was made of PBMCs or a T cell subset sorted from them (not recorded which). This receptor chain uses TRBV3-1 and TRBJ1-6; 5 matching bases give a weak D call of TRBD1. The nucleotide sequence reads as follows: TGTGCCAGCAGCCCCCGTGGGGGGTTGAGCTCCTATAATTCACCCCTCCACTTT. Its coded protein is CASSPRGGLSSYNSPLHF.